The rows below give T cell receptor beta chains drawn from one sample of a study of shared clonotypes between healthy human individuals. Sequencing was performed with immunoSEQ multiplex PCR; in TCRdb, only in-frame clones are kept and a portion is missing. The table has some 2 million clones, approximately 94% seen once; the top ten hold 1% to 1.5%. Specimen: naive CD8+ T cells sorted from blood. The receptors come from a man between 18 and 29 years old in good health. CDR3s include the opening cysteine and the closing phenylalanine or tryptophan. Fields, in order: CDR3 length, clone size, D gene, V gene, J gene, CDR3 protein, CDR3 DNA. The D gene is left open where the match is weak. The listing skips clone size in some rows; elsewhere it reads once, few, many or a size class.

>14|.|.|TRBV6-1|TRBJ2-7
CASSEGRGGYEQYF
TGTGCCAGCAGTGAAGGTAGGGGCGGCTACGAGCAGTACTTC
>13|.|TRBD1|TRBV10-1|TRBJ1-2
CASSRTGDYGYTF
TGCGCCAGCAGCCGGACAGGGGACTATGGCTACACCTTC
>17|.|.|TRBV7-9|TRBJ2-2
CASSFPLPRDLGGELFF
TGTGCCAGCAGCTTTCCGCTACCCAGGGATCTCGGCGGGGAGCTGTTTTTT
>15|.|.|TRBV6-5|TRBJ2-7
CASSYGERYPPGEYF
TGTGCCAGCAGTTACGGGGAGCGCTACCCACCGGGAGAGTACTTC
>16|once|TRBD2|TRBV6-8|TRBJ2-1
CASSYSASGSPNEQFF
TGTGCCAGCAGTTACTCTGCTAGCGGGAGTCCAAATGAGCAGTTCTTC
>16|.|.|TRBV2|TRBJ2-3
CASSEPPRRLTDTQYF
TGTGCCAGCAGTGAACCCCCACGGCGCTTGACAGATACGCAGTATTTT
>12|.|.|TRBV2|TRBJ1-4
CASSYDREKLFF
TGTGCCAGCAGTTATGACAGGGAAAAACTGTTTTTT
>13|.|.|TRBV6-6|TRBJ2-7
CASSPTLPYEQYF
TGTGCCAGCAGTCCTACGCTCCCCTACGAGCAGTACTTC
>16|once|.|TRBV4-3|TRBJ2-1
CASSQGIAGYYNEQFF
TGCGCCAGCAGCCAAGGTATTGCGGGTTACTACAATGAGCAGTTCTTC
>15|.|.|TRBV4-1|TRBJ1-2
CASSQGGRVDSGYTF
TGCGCCAGCAGCCAGGGAGGTAGGGTCGATAGTGGCTACACCTTC
>14|.|.|TRBV6-5|TRBJ2-7
CASSYNQGSYEQYF
TGTGCCAGCAGTTACAACCAGGGGTCCTACGAGCAGTACTTC
>14|once|.|TRBV9|TRBJ2-2
CASSSREGNGELFF
TGTGCCAGCAGCAGCAGGGAAGGGAACGGGGAGCTGTTTTTT
>13|few|TRBD1|TRBV5-4|TRBJ2-7
CASSFSQGYEQYF
TGTGCCAGCAGCTTTTCACAGGGGTACGAGCAGTACTTC
>15|.|.|TRBV7-2|TRBJ2-7
CASSLYLGSSYEQYF
TGTGCCAGCAGCTTATATCTGGGGAGCTCCTACGAGCAGTACTTC
>15|.|.|TRBV6-5|TRBJ1-2
CASSHQGRVDYGYTF
TGTGCCAGCAGCCATCAGGGTCGGGTAGACTATGGCTACACCTTC
>17|.|.|TRBV9|TRBJ2-6
CASSVSGAFSGANVLTF
TGTGCCAGCAGCGTTTCAGGGGCCTTCTCTGGGGCCAACGTCCTGACTTTC
>11|.|.|TRBV29-1|TRBJ1-1
CSVDLGTEAFF
TGCAGCGTTGATCTGGGTACTGAAGCTTTCTTT
>13|.|.|TRBV5-5|TRBJ1-1
CASSLGSNTEAFF
TGTGCCAGCAGCTTGGGCTCGAACACTGAAGCTTTCTTT
>14|.|.|TRBV6-5|TRBJ2-2
CASSYRGQSGELFF
TGTGCCAGCAGTTACCGCGGACAATCCGGGGAGCTGTTTTTT
>14|.|TRBD2|TRBV11-2|TRBJ2-5
CASSLDSGGETQYF
TGTGCCAGCAGCTTAGATTCGGGGGGAGAGACCCAGTACTTC
>12|.|.|TRBV11-2|TRBJ2-1
CASSLEGNEQFF
TGTGCCAGCAGCTTAGAAGGGAATGAGCAGTTCTTC
>15|.|.|TRBV6-5|TRBJ2-1
CASSYGPAGYNEQFF
TGTGCCAGCAGTTACGGACCAGCCGGTTACAATGAGCAGTTCTTC
>16|.|TRBD1|TRBV7-6|TRBJ1-5
CASSLEGADGNQPQHF
TGTGCCAGCAGCTTAGAGGGGGCGGACGGCAATCAGCCCCAGCATTTT
>15|.|.|TRBV10-2|TRBJ1-4
CASSEYGGTNEKLFF
TGCGCCAGCAGTGAGTACGGGGGAACTAATGAAAAACTGTTTTTT
>14|.|TRBD2|TRBV7-2|TRBJ2-7
CASSRTGTSYEQYF
TGTGCCAGCAGTCGAACCGGGACTAGTTACGAGCAGTACTTC
>15|.|.|TRBV7-9|TRBJ1-4
CASSPWGQPNEKLFF
TGTGCCAGCAGCCCGTGGGGACAACCTAATGAAAAACTGTTTTTT
>18|.|TRBD2|TRBV9|TRBJ2-5
CASIVSSGRARGQETQYF
TGTGCCAGCATCGTTTCTAGCGGGAGGGCCCGGGGGCAAGAGACCCAGTACTTC
>15|.|.|TRBV5-5|TRBJ2-7
CASSFRQGFGYEQYF
TGTGCCAGCAGCTTCAGGCAGGGGTTCGGCTACGAGCAGTACTTC
>11|.|.|TRBV5-4|TRBJ2-7
CASSEGYEQYF
TGTGCCAGCAGCGAAGGGTATGAGCAGTACTTC
>14|.|.|TRBV4-3|TRBJ2-2
CASSQGLVTGELFF
TGCGCCAGCAGCCAAGGTCTAGTTACCGGGGAGCTGTTTTTT
>18|once|TRBD1|TRBV19|TRBJ1-2
CASSISPGQGNYYYGYTF
TGTGCCAGTAGTATATCCCCGGGACAGGGGAACTATTACTATGGCTACACCTTC
>12|few|.|TRBV30|TRBJ1-1
CAWTGDNTEAFF
TGTGCCTGGACAGGGGATAACACTGAAGCTTTCTTT
>13|.|.|TRBV4-3|TRBJ2-7
CASSQGRAYEQYF
TGCGCCAGCAGCCAGGGTAGGGCATACGAGCAGTACTTC
>11|.|.|TRBV30|TRBJ2-7
CAWSGGYEQYF
TGTGCCTGGAGTGGCGGCTACGAGCAGTACTTC
>15|.|TRBD2|TRBV19|TRBJ2-7
CASSIWASGGYEQYF
TGTGCCAGTAGTATTTGGGCTAGCGGGGGCTACGAGCAGTACTTC
>14|once|TRBD1|TRBV7-2|TRBJ1-6
CASSLGDSGSPLHF
TGTGCCAGCAGCTTAGGGGACAGCGGCTCACCCCTCCACTTT
>12|.|.|TRBV11-2|TRBJ1-2
CASTSGGGGYTF
TGTGCCAGCACCTCTGGGGGAGGCGGCTACACCTTC
>14|.|.|TRBV9|TRBJ2-2
CASSAGANTGELFF
TGTGCCAGCAGCGCGGGGGCCAACACCGGGGAGCTGTTTTTT
>12|.|.|TRBV30|TRBJ1-4
CAFGTGDEKLFF
TGTGCCTTCGGGACGGGCGATGAAAAACTGTTTTTT
>18|.|.|TRBV27|TRBJ2-3
CASTPSATGEARTDTQYF
TGTGCCAGCACCCCCTCCGCGACGGGGGAGGCAAGGACAGATACGCAGTATTTT
>14|.|.|TRBV6-5|TRBJ2-7
CASSYERVSYEQYF
TGTGCCAGCAGTTACGAGCGGGTCTCCTACGAGCAGTACTTC
>13|.|TRBD1|TRBV11-2|TRBJ1-4
CASSLGDREELFF
TGTGCCAGCAGCTTAGGGGACAGGGAGGAACTGTTTTTT
>15|.|.|TRBV30|TRBJ2-1
CAWSVSLGVANEQFF
TGTGCCTGGAGTGTATCACTAGGAGTTGCAAATGAGCAGTTCTTC
>16|.|TRBD2|TRBV30|TRBJ2-7
CAWSALGSGSFNEQYF
TGTGCCTGGAGTGCTCTGGGGAGCGGGAGTTTCAACGAGCAGTACTTC
>14|.|.|TRBV12-2|TRBJ2-5
CASRLVRDIETQYF
TGTGCAAGTCGCTTAGTTAGGGATATAGAGACCCAGTACTTC
>14|.|.|TRBV19|TRBJ2-3
CASSIGGPTDTQYF
TGTGCCAGTAGTATCGGCGGTCCAACAGATACGCAGTATTTT
>16|.|TRBD1|TRBV2|TRBJ2-3
CASKPLPTGSLDTQYF
TGTGCCAGCAAACCTCTACCGACAGGGAGTTTAGATACGCAGTATTTT
>13|.|TRBD1|TRBV30|TRBJ1-1
CAWTVTGETEAFF
TGTGCCTGGACAGTGACAGGGGAAACTGAAGCTTTCTTT
>15|.|TRBD1|TRBV7-9|TRBJ1-2
CASTPIPTGREGYTF
TGTGCCAGCACCCCCATTCCGACAGGGAGGGAAGGCTACACCTTC
>15|few|.|TRBV7-3|TRBJ1-1
CASSSSGPGDTEAFF
TGTGCCAGCAGCTCGTCGGGGCCCGGGGACACTGAAGCTTTCTTT
>13|.|.|TRBV6-1|TRBJ2-7
CASRYTLPYEQYF
TGTGCCAGCAGATATACCCTTCCCTACGAGCAGTACTTC